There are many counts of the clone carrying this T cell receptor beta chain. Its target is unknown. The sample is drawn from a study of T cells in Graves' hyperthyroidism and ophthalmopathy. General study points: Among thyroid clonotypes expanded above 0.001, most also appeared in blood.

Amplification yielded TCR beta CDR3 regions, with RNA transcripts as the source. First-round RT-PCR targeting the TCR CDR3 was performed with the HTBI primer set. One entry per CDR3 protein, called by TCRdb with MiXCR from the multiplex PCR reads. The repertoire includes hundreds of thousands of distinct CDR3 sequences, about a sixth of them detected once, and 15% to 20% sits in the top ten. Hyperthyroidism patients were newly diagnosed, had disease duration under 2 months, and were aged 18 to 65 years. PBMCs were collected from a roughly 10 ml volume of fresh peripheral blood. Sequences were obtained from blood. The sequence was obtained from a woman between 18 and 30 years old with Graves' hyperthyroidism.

The DNA of the CDR3 is TGTGCCAGCAGCCTAAAGAGGGACTACCCGAAAGGCTACACCTTC. It encodes CASSLKRDYPKGYTF. The chain combines TRBV7-8 with TRBJ1-2, with TRBD1 as a possible D gene (5 bases). Trimming removed 5 bases at V and 8 bases at J, with 21 bases between. There are 15 residues in the CDR3. CDR1 is SGHVS, CDR2 FQNEAQ, per germline. Variable domain in full (rest from reference TRBV7-8 and TRBJ1-2): GAGVSQSPRYKVAKRGQDVALRCDPISGHVSLFWYQQALGQGPEFLTYFQNEAQLDKSGLPSDRFFAERPEGSVSTLKIQRTQQEDSAVYLCASSLKRDYPKGYTFGSGTRLTVV.